These 3 T cell receptor beta chains share one sample of origin, sequenced in a study of human T cells and chemical hapten exposure. The time point: pre-sensitization, week 0. Sample treatment: therapeutic diphenylcyclopropenone sensitization with weekly scalp DPC. TCRdb called the RACE reads again in MiXCR, with one record for every CDR3 protein. Of a few hundred thousand distinct CDR3 sequences listed, about 9% were seen once; the top ten hold roughly 2.5%. The sample was whole blood, taken in connection with sensitization to the hapten diphenylcyclopropenone (DPC). These receptors were collected from a woman aged 40-49 years with alopecia areata. Some clones in this sample may be carry-over from other donors' samples.

The table lists this clonotype with many counts. The J gene is TRBJ2-7, the V gene TRBV5-1; 9 positions agree with TRBD1. The germline gives CDR1 SGHRS, CDR2 YFSETQ. The ends lost 4 bases at V and 4 bases at J; junction bases unmatched: 6. The CDR3 is made up of 14 amino acids. In DNA form, the CDR3 reads TGCGCCAGCAGCCCCACAGGGGGCTGGTACGAGCAGTACTTC. Translating it yields CASSPTGGWYEQYF.

For this clonotype: Sequence at one end of the junction differs from germline and may be a read error. In DNA, the CDR3 is TGTGCCAGCGGGGAGTGGAGCTCCTACAAGCAGTACTTC. Translation gives CASGEWSSYKQYF. This chain links TRBV28 with TRBJ2-7, with D perhaps TRBD2 (5 bases). Germline CDR1 is MDHEN and CDR2 is SYDVKM. The CDR3 extends over 13 amino acids.

DNA for the CDR3: TGCGCCAGCAGCCAGGGACAGGGCGTCTATGGCTACACCTTC. The encoded protein is CASSQGQGVYGYTF. The chain combines TRBV4-3 with TRBJ1-2; 9 nucleotides agree with TRBD1. The junction had 3 bases not matched to a gene; V was cut back by 3 bases and J by 4 bases. The CDR3 contains 14 residues. Germline CDR1 is LGHNA and CDR2 is YSLEER.